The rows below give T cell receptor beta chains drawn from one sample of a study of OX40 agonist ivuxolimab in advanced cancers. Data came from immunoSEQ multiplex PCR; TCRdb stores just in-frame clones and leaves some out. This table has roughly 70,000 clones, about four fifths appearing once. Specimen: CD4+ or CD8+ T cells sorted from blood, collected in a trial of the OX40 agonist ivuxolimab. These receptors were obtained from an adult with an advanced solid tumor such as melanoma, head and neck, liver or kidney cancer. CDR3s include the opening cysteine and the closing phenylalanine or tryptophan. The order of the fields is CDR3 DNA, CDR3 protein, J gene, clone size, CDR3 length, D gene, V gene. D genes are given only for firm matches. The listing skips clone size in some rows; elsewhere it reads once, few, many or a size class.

CDR3nt: TGTGCCAGCAGTGAAGAGTACCGAAATTCACCCCTCCACTTT; CDR3aa: CASSEEYRNSPLHF; j_gene: TRBJ1-6; abundance: .; len: 14; d_gene: .; v_gene: TRBV2
CDR3nt: TGTGCCAGCAGCTGGAGCGGGGGCAACAACGAGCAGTACTTC; CDR3aa: CASSWSGGNNEQYF; j_gene: TRBJ2-7; abundance: .; len: 14; d_gene: TRBD2; v_gene: TRBV7-8
CDR3nt: TGTGCCAGCTCACCACCGACAGGACAAGAGACCCAGTACTTC; CDR3aa: CASSPPTGQETQYF; j_gene: TRBJ2-5; abundance: .; len: 14; d_gene: .; v_gene: TRBV18
CDR3nt: TGTGCCAGCAGCCCGGGACAGAGGTATGGCTACACCTTC; CDR3aa: CASSPGQRYGYTF; j_gene: TRBJ1-2; abundance: .; len: 13; d_gene: TRBD1; v_gene: TRBV7-9
CDR3nt: TGTGCCAGCAGCTTAGAGGCAGGGCTAACCTACGAGCAGTACTTC; CDR3aa: CASSLEAGLTYEQYF; j_gene: TRBJ2-7; abundance: .; len: 15; d_gene: .; v_gene: TRBV7-8
CDR3nt: TGTGCCAGACGGACAGAAAGAAACACTGAAGCTTTCTTT; CDR3aa: CARRTERNTEAFF; j_gene: TRBJ1-1; abundance: .; len: 13; d_gene: .; v_gene: TRBV2
CDR3nt: TGTGCCAGCAGCTTAATCTGGGGGAACAATGAGCAGTTCTTC; CDR3aa: CASSLIWGNNEQFF; j_gene: TRBJ2-1; abundance: .; len: 14; d_gene: .; v_gene: TRBV7-2
CDR3nt: TGTGCCAGCAGCCCCGAATCTGCGGGAGTAATAGATACGCAGTATTTT; CDR3aa: CASSPESAGVIDTQYF; j_gene: TRBJ2-3; abundance: .; len: 16; d_gene: TRBD2; v_gene: TRBV9
CDR3nt: TGTGCCAGCAGTTACCAAGGACAGGGGGGGATCTACGAGCAGTACTTC; CDR3aa: CASSYQGQGGIYEQYF; j_gene: TRBJ2-7; abundance: .; len: 16; d_gene: TRBD1; v_gene: TRBV6-6
CDR3nt: TGTGCCAGCAGCTACTTGAACACCGGGGAGCTGTTTTTT; CDR3aa: CASSYLNTGELFF; j_gene: TRBJ2-2; abundance: .; len: 13; d_gene: .; v_gene: TRBV5-4
CDR3nt: TGTGCCAGCAGCTTAGTTTCCAGTATTAATTCACCCCTCCACTTT; CDR3aa: CASSLVSSINSPLHF; j_gene: TRBJ1-6; abundance: .; len: 15; d_gene: .; v_gene: TRBV7-9
CDR3nt: TGCGCCAGCAGCTTACTTGGGTGGGACACAGATACGCAGTATTTT; CDR3aa: CASSLLGWDTDTQYF; j_gene: TRBJ2-3; abundance: .; len: 15; d_gene: .; v_gene: TRBV5-1
CDR3nt: TGCGCCAGCAGTGGGACTAGCGGGAGTACCGGGGAGCTGTTTTTT; CDR3aa: CASSGTSGSTGELFF; j_gene: TRBJ2-2; abundance: .; len: 15; d_gene: TRBD2; v_gene: TRBV5-1
CDR3nt: TGTGCCAGCAGTGAGATAGGTTCCGGGGAGCTGTTTTTT; CDR3aa: CASSEIGSGELFF; j_gene: TRBJ2-2; abundance: .; len: 13; d_gene: .; v_gene: TRBV2
CDR3nt: TGTGCCAGCTCACCCGCCGGTGCTGAAAAACTGTTTTTT; CDR3aa: CASSPAGAEKLFF; j_gene: TRBJ1-4; abundance: few; len: 13; d_gene: .; v_gene: TRBV18
CDR3nt: TGTGCCATCAGTGAGCCGGAGCTCGAGCAGTACTTC; CDR3aa: CAISEPELEQYF; j_gene: TRBJ2-7; abundance: .; len: 12; d_gene: .; v_gene: TRBV10-3
CDR3nt: TGTGCCAGCAGTCCAATGCGAGAGACCCAGTACTTC; CDR3aa: CASSPMRETQYF; j_gene: TRBJ2-5; abundance: once; len: 12; d_gene: .; v_gene: TRBV7-2